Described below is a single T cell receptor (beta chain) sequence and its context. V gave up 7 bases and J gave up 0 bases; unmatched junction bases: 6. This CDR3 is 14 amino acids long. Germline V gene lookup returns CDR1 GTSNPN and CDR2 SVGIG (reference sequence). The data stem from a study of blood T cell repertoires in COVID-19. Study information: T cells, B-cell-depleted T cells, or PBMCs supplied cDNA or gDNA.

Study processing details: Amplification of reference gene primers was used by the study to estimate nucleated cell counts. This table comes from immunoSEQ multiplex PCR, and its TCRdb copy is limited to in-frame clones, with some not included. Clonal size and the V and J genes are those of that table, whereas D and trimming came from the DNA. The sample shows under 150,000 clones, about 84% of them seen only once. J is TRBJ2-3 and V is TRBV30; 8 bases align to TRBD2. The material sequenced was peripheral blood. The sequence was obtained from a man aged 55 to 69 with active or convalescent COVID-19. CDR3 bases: TGTGCCTCCTCGGTAGCGGGGAGCACAGATACGCAGTATTTT. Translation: CASSVAGSTDTQYF.